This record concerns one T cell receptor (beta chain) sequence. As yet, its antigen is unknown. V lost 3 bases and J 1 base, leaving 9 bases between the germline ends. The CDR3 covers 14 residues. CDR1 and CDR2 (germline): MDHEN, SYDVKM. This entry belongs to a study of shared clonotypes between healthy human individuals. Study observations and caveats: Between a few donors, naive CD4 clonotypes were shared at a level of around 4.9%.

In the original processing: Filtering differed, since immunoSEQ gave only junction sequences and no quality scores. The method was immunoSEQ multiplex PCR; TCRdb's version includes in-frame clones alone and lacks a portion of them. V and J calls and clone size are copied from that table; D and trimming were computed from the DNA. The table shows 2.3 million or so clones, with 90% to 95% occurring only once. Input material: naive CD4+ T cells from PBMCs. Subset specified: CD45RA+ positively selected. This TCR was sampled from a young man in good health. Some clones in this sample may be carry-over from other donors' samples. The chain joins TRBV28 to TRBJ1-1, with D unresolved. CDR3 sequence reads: CASSFGVRNTEAFF. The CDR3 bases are TGTGCCAGCAGTTTTGGTGTCAGGAACACTGAAGCTTTCTTT.